This T cell receptor (beta chain) was sequenced during a study of blood T cell repertoires in COVID-19. Whole-study context: Spain, Italy and the United States supplied samples that represented acute and convalescent COVID-19. From T cells, B-cell-depleted T cells, or PBMCs came the material, which was cDNA or gDNA.

Trimming at V came to 10 bases and at J to 5 bases, leaving 4 bases not matched to a gene. This CDR3 comprises 12 residues. In the authors' methods: Reference gene primers were amplified, and this amplification served to estimate nucleated cell counts. Measured with immunoSEQ multiplex PCR; TCRdb has only the in-frame clones, and not every one. V, J and clone size reflect that table, while D and trimming were determined from the DNA. The sample records 170,000 or so clones, about 86% being singletons. The sequencing sample was made of peripheral blood. V usage is TRBV12-3 or TRBV12-4 and J usage is TRBJ1-1, with 10 positions matching TRBD1. The source of this sequence is a man aged 45-65 years with active or convalescent COVID-19. Here the CDR3 reads CAIGQGGTEAFF. In nucleotides, the CDR3 is TGTGCCATCGGACAGGGGGGGACTGAAGCTTTCTTT.